This T cell receptor beta chain was observed in a study of OX40 agonist ivuxolimab in advanced cancers. Some background on the complete study: The costimulatory receptor OX40 (CD134) was targeted by ivuxolimab, a fully human IgG2 agonistic monoclonal antibody. Intravenous ivuxolimab was administered to patients every 2 weeks at six dose levels: 0.01, 0.1, 0.3, 1.5, 3 and 10 mg/kg. Of the roughly 52 patients in dose escalation, some 20 had hepatocellular carcinoma, approximately 15 had melanoma, 9 had renal cell carcinoma and 9 had head and neck cancer. In the dose-escalation cohort, more than 75% of patients were male, and the mean age was around 60 years, with a range of roughly 23 to 85. Prior anti-PD-1, anti-PD-L1 or anti-CTLA-4 therapy was permitted, and checkpoint inhibitors had been received by around 40% of dose-escalation patients. Three dose-escalation patients achieved partial responses, one with hepatocellular carcinoma and two with cutaneous melanoma. The point of sequencing TCRbeta in the periphery was to test whether ivuxolimab changed TCR sequence diversity and drove clonal T-cell expansion. The paper describes the monotherapy dose-escalation part (N ≈ 52 patients) of the phase I trial of ivuxolimab. What the work shows at the level of the full study, not this receptor alone: In the 0.1-3.0 mg/kg groups, partial responders were among the patients with the lowest normalized peripheral clonal expansion, particularly in CD8+ T cells. Low levels of normalized T-cell clonal expansion were also shown by some nonresponding patients. Antigen specificity was not determined for the clonally expanded peripheral T cells. After ivuxolimab, expanded clones were on average more numerous among CD8+ T cells than among CD4+ T cells. At doses of 0.1 to 3.0 mg/kg, clonal expansion of both CD4+ and CD8+ blood T cells was observed from baseline to week 6.

Genomic DNA was isolated from the sorted cells so that the TCRbeta CDR3 region could be sequenced. The immunoSEQ Assay was used for sequencing of TCRbeta CDR3 regions. TCRdb provides this immuneACCESS table in a form limited to in-frame rearrangements. Some clones are lacking; in checked studies, under half of them reflect an unresolved V gene, and why the rest are absent is not known. Recorded for this sample are 90,000 to 95,000 clones; 87% of them occurred a single time. The biggest ten clones account for about 4.6% of the sample. The trial excluded patients who had a history of autoimmune disease or who were on systemic immunosuppression. In every dose cohort, peripheral blood was drawn for TCR sequencing at baseline, cycle 4 day 1, and cycle 7 day 1. The samples were taken from a phase I, first-in-human, multicenter, open-label dose-escalation trial of ivuxolimab. Adults with locally advanced or metastatic melanoma, renal cell, hepatocellular, or head and neck squamous cell carcinoma were enrolled in the trial. CD4+ and CD8+ T cells were sorted separately from peripheral blood before TCR sequencing.

The V end gives up 4 bases and the J end 5 bases, leaving 13 bases in the junction not matched to a gene. According to the germline V gene, CDR1 reads SGHDT and CDR2 reads YYEEEE. The CDR3 has 17 amino acids, counting the end cysteine and phenylalanine. Only the CDR3 portion is preserved as DNA: 51 bases, with reading frame beginning at the first base. Concerning this clone: This receptor's antigen is unknown. Base qualities are not provided; no much larger clone lies one nucleotide away.

The sequence joins TRBV5-6 to TRBJ2-1; 9 central nucleotides agree with TRBD2. This TCR was recovered from an adult with an advanced solid tumor such as melanoma, head and neck, liver or kidney cancer. The sequences come from CD4+ or CD8+ T cells sorted from blood, collected in a trial of the OX40 agonist ivuxolimab. The nucleotide sequence is TGTGCCAGCAGCGAAGGGGGGCGTGCGGGAGGGGACAATGAGCAGTTCTTC. Its coded protein is CASSEGGRAGGDNEQFF.